The 12 T cell receptor beta chains below all came from one sample that was sequenced in a study of beta chain features in type 1 diabetes (dated by TCRdb to about 2018). Libraries were built with the immunoSEQ multiplex PCR assay. The entire amount of isolated RNA was reverse transcribed using the High Capacity cDNA Reverse Transcription Kit, so the sequenced TCRB transcripts were expressed ones. This immuneACCESS table, as held by TCRdb, lists in-frame sequences with V and J called but not all clones. Of the missing ones, under half trace to an unresolved V gene in checked studies; the others have no known cause. Present in this sample are about 260,000 clones, over 65% of which were seen just once. The biggest ten clones account for almost 0.055% of the sample. Sample: naive CD4+ T cells from blood. What the cell subset or site label conveys for this sample: true naive CD4+ T cells. The receptor source for this set is a man aged 25-45 years in good health.

The J gene is TRBJ2-1, the V gene TRBV30; 8 bases fit TRBD2. The J segment lost 2 bases and the V segment lost 2 bases, leaving 2 bases of the junction unmatched. The CDR3 extends over 14 amino acids. Germline CDR1 GTSNPN, CDR2 SVGIG (reference sequence). The DNA of the CDR3 is TGTGCCTGGAGTACCGGGAGGGCCTACAATGAGCAGTTCTTC. It translates to CAWSTGRAYNEQFF.

The chain couples TRBV28 to TRBJ2-5, with a weak D call TRBD1 (5 bases). Deletions cut 7 bases from V and 4 bases from J, with 10 bases between. CDR1 is MDHEN and CDR2 is SYDVKM in the germline V gene. The CDR3 covers 12 residues. CDR3 residues: CASMRQGETQYF. The DNA for the CDR3 is TGTGCCAGCATGAGGCAGGGAGAGACCCAGTACTTC.

The chain has TRBV28 and TRBJ2-1, with 10 nucleotides matching TRBD1. There are 15 residues in the CDR3. J was trimmed by 5 bases and V by 6 bases; bases with no gene match: 7. From germline, CDR1 is MDHEN and CDR2 SYDVKM. Here the CDR3 reads CASRLPGQGNNEQFF. The CDR3 region has the DNA TGTGCCAGCAGGCTTCCGGGACAGGGGAACAATGAGCAGTTCTTC.

There are a few counts of this clone. This sequence joins TRBV25-1 and TRBJ2-3, with D maybe TRBD2 (5 bases). This CDR3 comprises 14 residues. Germline V gives CDR1 MGHDK, CDR2 SYGVNS. V lost 4 bases and J lost 6, with 14 bases in between. CDR3 protein: CASSGSYRGDTQYF. In DNA form, the CDR3 reads TGTGCCAGCAGTGGGAGTTACCGAGGGGATACGCAGTATTTT.

Only a few counts were recorded for this clone. The chain joins TRBV20-1 to TRBJ2-5; D not resolved. This CDR3 has 10 residues. CDR1 and CDR2 (germline): DFQATT, SNEGSKA (reference sequence). V dropped 5 bases and J dropped 4 bases, with 5 bases sitting between them. The CDR3 region is CSAARETQYF. In DNA form, the CDR3 reads TGCAGTGCTGCTAGAGAGACCCAGTACTTC.

The chain couples TRBV30 to TRBJ2-7; D is undetermined. Germline values: CDR1 GTSNPN, CDR2 SVGIG (reference sequence). Trimming stripped 4 bases from V and 6 bases from J, with 7 bases between. The CDR3 is 10 amino acids. The CDR3 bases are TGTGCCTGGATCGGGCGCGAGCAGTACTTC. As protein: CAWIGREQYF.

This clone has more than one count but fewer than ten. V and J are TRBV29-1 and TRBJ1-1, with D uncertain. V was trimmed by 8 bases and J by 0 bases, leaving 13 bases between them. CDR1 and CDR2 from the germline V gene are SQVTM and ANQGSEA. The CDR3 spans 13 residues. The CDR3 sequence: CSLRGLMNTEAFF. DNA of the CDR3: TGCAGCCTTAGAGGTCTGATGAACACTGAAGCTTTCTTT.

The chain is built from TRBV25-1 and TRBJ2-7; TRBD2 matches 8 bases. Germline-derived CDR1 and CDR2 are MGHDK and SYGVNS. The CDR3 covers 13 residues. V was pared by 3 bases and J by 7 bases, with 5 bases of the junction left unmatched. The CDR3 DNA sequence: TGTGCCAGCAGTGACAGGGTAGCGGGGGAGCAGTACTTC. This codes for CASSDRVAGEQYF.

As DNA, the CDR3 is TGCGCCAGCAGCTTGGAGGGACTGACGTACAATGAGCAGTTCTTC. Protein: CASSLEGLTYNEQFF. The rearrangement links TRBV5-1 to TRBJ2-1; tentatively, D is TRBD2 (6 bases). Trimming stripped 0 bases from V and 4 bases from J, with 11 bases between. There are 15 residues in the CDR3. Germline-derived CDR1 and CDR2 are SGHRS and YFSETQ.

This CDR3 is CASSPHRDRGTEAFF. For the CDR3, the DNA is TGTGCCAGCAGCCCCCACCGGGACAGGGGGACTGAAGCTTTCTTT. V gene TRBV9 combines with J gene TRBJ1-1, with 11 bases fitting TRBD1. Germline V CDR1 and CDR2: SGDLS, YYNGEE. V lost 4 bases to trimming and J lost 5 bases; unmatched junction nucleotides: 7. The length of the CDR3 is 15 residues.

The rearrangement links TRBV10-3 to TRBJ2-3; tentatively, D is TRBD2 (5 bases). The CDR3 runs 13 residues. V was pared by 3 bases and J by 11 bases, with 15 bases between. The V gene's germline CDR1 is ENHRY and CDR2 SYGVKD. CDR3 sequence: CAISEIVAGKQYF. DNA of the CDR3: TGTGCCATCAGTGAAATTGTGGCCGGGAAGCAGTATTTT.

J is TRBJ2-1 and V is TRBV20-1; D might be TRBD2 (5 bases). The CDR3 has 11 amino acids. Germline-derived CDR1 and CDR2 are DFQATT and SNEGSKA (reference sequence). Between the trimmed V and J ends, which lost 1 base and 9 bases, there was a span of 7 bases. The CDR3 nucleotides read TGCAGTGCTAGAGCGGGAAGTGAGCAGTTCTTC. As protein: CSARAGSEQFF.